This entry lists 14 T cell receptor beta chains sequenced from one sample in a study of blood T cell repertoires in COVID-19. Libraries were prepared by immunoSEQ multiplex PCR; TCRdb keeps only in-frame clonotypes and omits some of them. This sample has 90,000 to 120,000 clones, with about 90% found just once. The sequencing sample was made of peripheral blood. Receptors originate from a woman aged 30 to 39 with acute or convalescent COVID-19.

The chain couples TRBV29-1 to TRBJ2-3, with 9 bases identical to TRBD2. CDR3 size: 14 residues. Unmatched junction bases numbered 9, after V lost 4 bases and J lost 7 bases. From germline, CDR1 is SQVTM and CDR2 ANQGSEA. The CDR3 region is CSVVGTSMSNTQYF. The CDR3 nucleotides read TGCAGCGTTGTGGGGACTAGCATGTCAAATACGCAGTATTTT.

The V call is TRBV4-1, the J call TRBJ2-7, with D possibly matching TRBD1 (5 bases). The germline V gene encodes CDR1 MGHRA and CDR2 YSYEKL. The CDR3 has 18 residues. Between the trimmed V and J ends, which lost 4 bases and 2 bases, there was a span of 24 bases. The CDR3 region has the DNA TGCGCCAGCAGCCGTAAAAACACCGAGACAGCCTCCCCCTACGAGCAGTACTTC. Residues: CASSRKNTETASPYEQYF.

The rearrangement links TRBV4-1 to TRBJ1-1, with D hard to call. Per germline, CDR1 MGHRA and CDR2 YSYEKL. CDR3 size: 13 residues. V was trimmed by 4 bases and J by 3 bases, leaving 9 bases between them. DNA of the CDR3: TGCGCCAGCAGCCCTGGGAGGTACACTGAAGCTTTCTTT. This encodes CASSPGRYTEAFF.

A single count supports this clone. CDR3 loop: CSASAGGFGYGYTF. Here the CDR3 DNA reads TGCAGTGCTAGTGCGGGGGGCTTCGGCTATGGCTACACCTTC. This chain uses TRBV20-1 with TRBJ1-2; perhaps TRBD1 as D (6 bases). This CDR3 contains 14 residues. V was clipped by 3 bases and J by 4 bases, with 15 bases between them. Germline V CDR1 and CDR2: DFQATT, SNEGSKA (reference sequence).

The chain has TRBV18 and TRBJ1-5; 8 bases map to TRBD1. The J segment lost 5 bases and the V segment lost 3 bases, leaving 3 bases of the junction unmatched. Germline V gene lookup returns CDR1 KGHSH and CDR2 LQKENI. CDR3 length equals 14 residues. CDR3 residues: CASSPTGADQPQHF. The CDR3, as DNA: TGTGCCAGCTCACCGACAGGGGCCGATCAGCCCCAGCATTTT. Using reference TRBV18 and TRBJ1-5 for the parts outside the CDR3, the full variable domain is NAGVMQNPRHLVRRRGQEARLRCSPMKGHSHVYWYRQLPEEGLKFMVYLQKENIIDESGMPKERFSAEFPKEGPSILRIQQVVRGDSAAYFCASSPTGADQPQHFGDGTRLSIL.

The chain joins TRBV27 to TRBJ2-1, with D possibly being TRBD1 (6 bases). The CDR3 is 13 amino acids. Germline V gene data show CDR1 as MNHEY and CDR2 as SMNVEV (reference sequence). V dropped 9 bases and J dropped 10 bases, with 19 bases sitting between them. CDR3 in DNA: TGTGCCAGTACAGGGATCGGGCTAGCCGAGCAGTTCTTC. Translating it yields CASTGIGLAEQFF.

The chain has TRBV23-1 and TRBJ2-2; tentative D call: TRBD2 (5 bases). TRBV23-1 is sorted into the ORF group, with uncertain function. The CDR3 extends over 12 amino acids. The V end was cut by 5 bases, the J end by 8 bases, with 9 bases between. The CDR3 sequence is CASSSTGGELFF. The CDR3 DNA is TGCGCCAGCAGTAGTACGGGAGGGGAGCTGTTTTTT.

This chain connects TRBV6-5 to TRBJ2-7, with 7 bases fitting TRBD1. CDR1 is MNHEY, CDR2 SVGAGI, per germline. The J segment lost 2 bases and the V segment lost 6 bases, leaving 4 bases of the junction unmatched. The CDR3 totals 13 residues. In DNA form, the CDR3 reads TGTGCCAGCAGCTTAGGGACAGCCTACGAGCAGTACTTC. Translating gives CASSLGTAYEQYF.

The V call is TRBV4-1, the J call TRBJ2-5; the D gene is possibly TRBD2 (6 bases). The CDR3 contains 14 residues. Trimming pared 0 bases from V and 6 bases from J, leaving 11 bases between. In germline, CDR1 is MGHRA, CDR2 YSYEKL. The CDR3 coding sequence is TGCGCCAGCAGCCAAGAAAGGGAGGCGAAGACCCAGTACTTC. Its protein is CASSQEREAKTQYF.

The rearrangement joins TRBV5-1 to TRBJ1-1; 7 positions agree with TRBD1. The trim removed 4 bases at V and 6 bases at J, leaving 12 bases unmatched. Germline assignment: CDR1 SGHRS and CDR2 YFSETQ. The CDR3 runs to 15 residues. In DNA form, the CDR3 reads TGCGCCAGCAGCGGCCAGACAGGGAATGTTGCTGAAGCTTTCTTT. It yields the protein CASSGQTGNVAEAFF.

This sequence joins TRBV7-2 and TRBJ1-2, with D perhaps matching TRBD1 (6 bases). Looked up from germline, CDR1 is SGHTA and CDR2 is FQGNSA. The CDR3 extends over 13 amino acids. The germline V and J ends were trimmed by 1 base and 5 bases, with 8 bases remaining between them. The CDR3 DNA reads as TGTGCCAGCAGCTTAGGCAGGGGATATGGCTACACCTTC. As protein: CASSLGRGYGYTF.

As DNA, the CDR3 is TGCAGCGTCGCACCCAGGACAGGGGGTGGTGAAGCTTTCTTT. Residues: CSVAPRTGGGEAFF. The chain carries TRBV29-1 and TRBJ1-1; 10 bases fit TRBD1. The length of the CDR3 is 14 residues. CDR1 SQVTM and CDR2 ANQGSEA come from the germline V gene. V trimming: 6 bases; J trimming: 7 bases; junction bases outside the gene matches: 11.

J is TRBJ1-3 and V is TRBV10-3, with D uncertain. This CDR3 has 13 amino acids. Trimming cost V 7 bases and J 6 bases, with 13 bases left between them. CDR1 ENHRY and CDR2 SYGVKD come from the germline V gene. CDR3 nucleotides: TGTGCCATCATCGGAGGGCAAGAAAACACCATATATTTT. Amino acids: CAIIGGQENTIYF.

The V gene is TRBV6-2 or TRBV6-3, the J gene TRBJ2-7, with TRBD2 identical over 13 bases. This CDR3 region has 17 residues. V lost 4 bases, J lost 1 base, and 7 bases stayed unmatched. Germline V gene lookup returns CDR1 MNHEY and CDR2 SVGEGT. DNA for the CDR3: TGTGCCAGCAGTTTCGGACTAGCGGGAGCACCTTCCTACGAGCAGTACTTC. Translation gives CASSFGLAGAPSYEQYF.